These 23 T cell receptor beta chains originate from one sample sequenced in a study of blood T cells in healthy people across ages. It was with a sample-barcoded 5' primer and a J-beta primer mix that a second PCR of roughly 7 to 12 cycles was run. TCRdb independently ran MiXCR on the 5' RACE reads; one entry per CDR3 protein. In the table there are about 570,000 distinct CDR3 sequences, 27% of which are singletons. The sequencing sample was made of blood. Receptor source: a woman in her sixties or seventies in good health.

The chain recombines TRBV12-3 or TRBV12-4 with TRBJ1-2; D remains unclear. This CDR3 comprises 13 residues. The V end was cut by 4 bases, the J end by 2 bases, with 8 bases between. This CDR3 reads CASSSMGNYGYTF. Written as DNA, the CDR3 is TGTGCCAGCAGTTCAATGGGCAACTATGGCTACACCTTC.

This clonotype came up a few times. The genes are TRBV14 and TRBJ1-1; possibly TRBD1 for D (5 bases). V was clipped by 1 base and J by 4 bases, with 22 bases between them. CDR3 length equals 18 residues. Germline V gives CDR1 SGHDN, CDR2 FVKESK. In nucleotides, the CDR3 is TGTGCCAGCAGCCAAGGAATGGGCAGAGCAGGGTGGATCACTGAAGCTTTCTTT. Translation: CASSQGMGRAGWITEAFF.

V usage is TRBV6-5 and J usage is TRBJ1-1; no firm D call. The CDR3 contains 12 residues. The germline gives CDR1 MNHEY, CDR2 SVGAGI. Between the trimmed V and J ends, which lost 4 bases and 7 bases, there was a span of 10 bases. The CDR3 loop reads CASSSRTSEAFF. As DNA, the CDR3 is TGTGCCAGCAGTTCCCGGACGAGTGAAGCTTTCTTT.

The V gene is TRBV29-1, the J gene TRBJ1-1; D ambiguous. The germline CDR1 and CDR2 sequences are SQVTM and ANQGSEA. The V end lost 8 bases, the J end lost 0 bases, and 16 bases lay between the germline ends. The CDR3 contains 14 residues. CDR3 sequence (DNA): TGCAGCCCCGTAATAGCCGGAATGAACACTGAAGCTTTCTTT. Translating gives CSPVIAGMNTEAFF.

This clonotype was seen only a few times. The CDR3 DNA sequence: TGCAGTGCTACAGGGACTAGTGGGGGGCTAAAAGGTACAGATACGCAGTATTTT. Amino acids: CSATGTSGGLKGTDTQYF. J is TRBJ2-3 and V is TRBV20-1, with 8 positions matching TRBD2. CDR3 length equals 18 residues. The V segment lost 4 bases and the J segment 3 bases; nucleotides outside the gene matches: 18. Germline V gene lookup returns CDR1 DFQATT and CDR2 SNEGSKA (reference sequence).

The chain couples TRBV10-3 to TRBJ2-1; D could derive from TRBD1 or TRBD2 (5 bases each). CDR3 size: 15 residues. Trimming left V 8 bases short and J 4 bases short, with 18 bases between. Germline V lookup: CDR1 ENHRY, CDR2 SYGVKD. The CDR3 sequence is CAIRTHGAEYNEQFF. Written as DNA, the CDR3 is TGTGCCATCCGAACCCACGGGGCGGAATACAATGAGCAGTTCTTC.

In its sample, this clonotype was seen a few times. The V gene is TRBV12-5, the J gene TRBJ2-4; the D gene is possibly TRBD1 (6 bases). Germline CDR1 is LGHNT and CDR2 is FRNRAP. CDR3 length equals 17 residues. Between the trimmed V and J ends, which lost 1 base and 9 bases, there was a span of 22 bases. CDR3 nucleotide sequence: TGTGCTAGTGGTTTGGGGGACACCTTAGGGCGTGGAGCCATTCAGTACTTC. Translated: CASGLGDTLGRGAIQYF.

The chain couples TRBV20-1 to TRBJ1-4, with D hard to call. CDR3 length: 13 residues. Germline V gives CDR1 DFQATT, CDR2 SNEGSKA (reference sequence). V dropped 6 bases and J dropped 5 bases, with 13 bases sitting between them. DNA for the CDR3: TGCAGTGCCATGCCAGATACAAATGAAAAACTGTTTTTT. It encodes CSAMPDTNEKLFF.

This clonotype appeared once. The chain uses TRBV11-2 and TRBJ2-5, with D perhaps given as TRBD1 or TRBD2 (5 bases each). The CDR3 is 17 residues long. Deletions cut 5 bases from V and 1 base from J, with 20 bases between. Germline values: CDR1 SGHAT, CDR2 FQNNGV. The CDR3 reads CASSLRGAPLTQETQYF. The CDR3 DNA reads as TGTGCCAGCAGCCTTCGGGGCGCGCCCCTCACCCAAGAGACCCAGTACTTC.

The chain combines TRBV20-1 with TRBJ2-1; 11 bases map to TRBD2. The CDR3 runs 15 residues. The germline gives CDR1 DFQATT, CDR2 SNEGSKA (reference sequence). V shed 5 bases, J shed 9 bases, and the junction held 12 bases outside the gene matches. This CDR3 is CSAVAPGLAVVEQFF. The CDR3 nucleotides are TGCAGTGCTGTTGCTCCGGGACTAGCGGTTGTTGAGCAGTTCTTC.

For this clonotype: Since the CDR3 does not end with the conserved phenylalanine or tryptophan, this likely comes from a read error. The chain combines TRBV20-1 with TRBJ2-7, with TRBD1 as a possible D gene (6 bases). CDR3 length: 15 residues. The germline CDR1 and CDR2 sequences are DFQATT and SNEGSKA (reference sequence). The germline V and J ends were trimmed by 3 bases and 2 bases, with 17 bases remaining between them. The CDR3 spells CSARPPQGRTYEQYL. The CDR3 DNA sequence: TGCAGTGCTAGGCCCCCACAGGGTAGGACCTACGAGCAGTACCTC.

This clonotype occurred a few times. The chain has TRBV29-1 and TRBJ1-1; TRBD1 is a possible D gene (6 bases). V was clipped by 7 bases and J by 1 base, with 19 bases between them. The CDR3 extends over 15 amino acids. The germline V gene encodes CDR1 SQVTM and CDR2 ANQGSEA. The CDR3, as DNA: TGCAGCGCCGGTGGCCGGGGACAAGCGAACACTGAAGCTTTCTTT. This gives the protein CSAGGRGQANTEAFF.

This rearrangement joins TRBV9 to TRBJ1-5; 8 bases fit TRBD1. The germline gives CDR1 SGDLS, CDR2 YYNGEE. This CDR3 has 14 residues. The J segment lost 6 bases and the V segment lost 5 bases, leaving 7 bases of the junction unmatched. The CDR3 sequence is CASSPNRGGQPQHF. CDR3 in DNA: TGTGCCAGCAGTCCGAACAGGGGGGGTCAGCCCCAGCATTTT. The variable domain in full, completed from reference TRBV9 and TRBJ1-5, reads DSGVTQTPKHLITATGQRVTLRCSPRSGDLSVYWYQQSLDQGLQFLIQYYNGEERAKGNILERFSAQQFPDLHSELNLSSLELGDSALYFCASSPNRGGQPQHFGDGTRLSIL.

This clonotype occurred a few times. The rearrangement links TRBV12-3 or TRBV12-4 to TRBJ1-4, with 7 bases fitting TRBD1. The ends lost 0 bases at V and 7 bases at J; junction bases unmatched: 8. The CDR3 loop spans 16 amino acids. CDR3 bases: TGTGCCAGCAGTTTAGCGCCGCAGGGGGGGGGTGAAAAACTGTTTTTT. This codes for CASSLAPQGGGEKLFF.

In this sample, this clonotype turned up a few times. This rearrangement joins TRBV10-3 to TRBJ2-5; maybe TRBD2 (6 bases). The CDR3 is 13 amino acids. Germline lookup yields CDR1 ENHRY and CDR2 SYGVKD. V was cut by 4 bases and J by 1 base, with 7 bases left in between. CDR3 protein: CAISVGSQETQYF. CDR3 sequence (DNA): TGTGCCATCAGTGTCGGGAGCCAAGAGACCCAGTACTTC.

The chain has TRBV15 and TRBJ1-1; 9 bases align to TRBD1. V shed 3 bases and J 7 bases; nucleotides not matched to a gene: 3. The CDR3 is made up of 13 amino acids. From germline, CDR1 is LNHNV and CDR2 YYDKDF (reference sequence). The CDR3 region has the DNA TGTGCCACCAGCAGGGGACAGGGTGGTGAAGCTTTCTTT. This sequence encodes CATSRGQGGEAFF.

The CDR3 nucleotides read TGCGCCAGCAGCCGGACTAGCGGGGCCGGTTACAATGAGCAGTTCTTC. Translation: CASSRTSGAGYNEQFF. This chain links TRBV4-1 with TRBJ2-1, with 12 bases lining up with TRBD2. This CDR3 region has 16 residues. The ends lost 4 bases at V and 4 bases at J; junction bases unmatched: 5. The germline V gene encodes CDR1 MGHRA and CDR2 YSYEKL.

This clonotype was seen a handful of times. The rearrangement uses TRBV12-3 or TRBV12-4 and TRBJ2-5, with TRBD2 matching 11 bases. With V trimmed by 6 bases and J by 6 bases, 9 bases remained unmatched. The CDR3 is 15 residues long. In nucleotides, the CDR3 is TGTGCCAGCAGACGTAGCGGGGGGGCCCCAAAGACCCAGTACTTC. Translated: CASRRSGGAPKTQYF.

The gene calls are TRBV3-1 and TRBJ2-5; D is tentatively TRBD1 or TRBD2 (5 bases each). The J call may be wrong; the DNA end is better matched by TRBJ2-1. CDR1 and CDR2 from the germline V gene are LGHDT and YNNKEL (reference sequence). CDR3 length equals 12 residues. The chain's CDR3 is CASSWGRGEQFF. For the CDR3, the DNA is TGTGCCAGCTCGTGGGGCCGGGGTGAGCAGTTCTTC.

This clonotype was seen a few times. This chain links TRBV7-2 with TRBJ1-1; no definite D call. Trimming shortened V by 3 bases and J by 3 bases, and 8 bases separated the two germline ends. The CDR3 is made up of 13 amino acids. Germline V gene sequence: CDR1 SGHTA, CDR2 FQGNSA. The DNA of the CDR3 is TGTGCCAGCAGCTTGCGAATGGACACTGAAGCTTTCTTT. Amino acid sequence: CASSLRMDTEAFF.

Of note for this clonotype: The junction does not match germline at one end; this may be a read error. The chain employs TRBV15 and TRBJ1-4; no firm D call. Germline CDR1 LNHNV, CDR2 YYDKDF (reference sequence). The length of the CDR3 is 11 residues. DNA for the CDR3: TGCGCGATCCTGGGCGGTGAAAAACTGTTTTTT. Protein product: CAILGGEKLFF. Complete variable domain (other parts from reference TRBV15 and TRBJ1-4): DAMVIQNPRYQVTQFGKPVTLSCSQTLNHNVMYWYQQKSSQAPKLLFHYYDKDFNNEADTPDNFQSRRPNTSFCFLDIRSPGLGDTAMYLCAILGGEKLFFGSGTQLSVL.

This clonotype was observed a handful of times. The chain combines TRBV18 with TRBJ2-2; TRBD1 or TRBD2 may be the D gene (5 bases each). The CDR3 runs 14 residues. CDR1 is KGHSH and CDR2 is LQKENI in the germline V gene. V shed 7 bases and J shed 0 bases, with 9 bases lying between them. CDR3 in DNA: TGTGCCAGCTGCGTGGGGGCGAACACCGGGGAGCTGTTTTTT. This translates into CASCVGANTGELFF. Together with reference TRBV18 and TRBJ2-2, the CDR3 gives the full variable domain: NAGVMQNPRHLVRRRGQEARLRCSPMKGHSHVYWYRQLPEEGLKFMVYLQKENIIDESGMPKERFSAEFPKEGPSILRIQQVVRGDSAAYFCASCVGANTGELFFGEGSRLTVL.

CDR3 protein: CSAREPGSSGNTIYF. The CDR3, as DNA: TGCAGTGCTAGAGAGCCGGGGAGCTCTGGAAACACCATATATTTT. The V gene is TRBV20-1, the J gene TRBJ1-3; D is undetermined. Germline V lookup: CDR1 DFQATT, CDR2 SNEGSKA (reference sequence). The CDR3 contains 15 residues. The germline V and J ends were trimmed by 0 bases and 0 bases, with 9 bases remaining between them.